This T cell receptor (beta chain) originates from a study of shared clonotypes between healthy human individuals. Study findings and constraints: In the sorted subsets, rarefaction showed sequencing was incomplete despite large depth.

Worth noting for this clone: Its antigen is not known.

Clones were read by immunoSEQ multiplex PCR, and TCRdb kept only the in-frame ones, dropping some. The sample carries under 850,000 clones, around 92% recorded once. Germline V gives CDR1 SGHTA, CDR2 FQGTGA. The CDR3 has 16 amino acids. The V gene lost 0 bases and the J gene lost 7 bases, with 15 bases spanning the gap. As defined, naive CD8 cells were CD45RO-negative and positively selected for CCR7, with terminally differentiated effector memory CD45RA+ cells excluded. The TCR sequence derives from a man aged 30 to 39 in good health. Sequenced: naive CD8+ T cells sorted from blood. This chain uses TRBV7-3 with TRBJ2-2, with a tentative D call TRBD1 (6 bases). The CDR3 is CASSLTSAGVGGELFF. In DNA, the CDR3 is TGTGCCAGCAGCTTAACGTCGGCAGGGGTTGGCGGGGAGCTGTTTTTT.